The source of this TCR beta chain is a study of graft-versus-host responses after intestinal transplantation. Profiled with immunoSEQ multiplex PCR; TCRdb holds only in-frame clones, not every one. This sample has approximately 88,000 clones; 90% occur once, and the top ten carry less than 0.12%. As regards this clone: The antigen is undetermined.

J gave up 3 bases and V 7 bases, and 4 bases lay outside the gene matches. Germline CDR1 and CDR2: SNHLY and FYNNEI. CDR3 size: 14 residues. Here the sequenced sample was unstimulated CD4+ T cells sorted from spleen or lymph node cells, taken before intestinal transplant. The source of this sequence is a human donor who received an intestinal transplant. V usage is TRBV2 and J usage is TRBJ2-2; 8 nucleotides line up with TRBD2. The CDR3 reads CASISAGDTGELFF. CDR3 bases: TGTGCCAGCATTTCAGCGGGGGACACCGGGGAGCTGTTTTTT. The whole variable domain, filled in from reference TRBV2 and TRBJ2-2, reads EPEVTQTPSHQVTQMGQEVILRCVPISNHLYFYWYRQILGQKVEFLVSFYNNEISEKSEIFDDQFSVERPDGSNFTLKIRSTKLEDSAMYFCASISAGDTGELFFGEGSRLTVL.